One and the same sample provided the 20 T cell receptor beta chains below, sequenced in a study of T cell responses to AZD1222 COVID-19 vaccine. The data were produced by immunoSEQ multiplex PCR, yet TCRdb's version contains in-frame clones alone and is incomplete. This sample has 150,000 to 200,000 clones, with around nine tenths found just once. Sequencing used peripheral blood, obtained 28 days after the second AZD1222 dose. All receptors come from an adult who received the AZD1222 COVID-19 vaccine.

The V and J genes are TRBV6-5 and TRBJ1-2, with a tentative D call TRBD1 (5 bases). CDR1 is MNHEY, CDR2 SVGAGI, per germline. Trimming left V 1 base short and J 2 bases short, with 11 bases between. The CDR3 is 15 amino acids. CDR3 in amino acids: CASSYFLGQNYGYTF. CDR3 sequence (DNA): TGTGCCAGCAGTTACTTTCTGGGGCAGAACTATGGCTACACCTTC.

The chain couples TRBV11-1 to TRBJ2-1; the match to TRBD2 covers 11 bases. Germline V gives CDR1 SGHAT, CDR2 FQDESV (reference sequence). Germline trimming cut 4 bases from V and 7 bases from J; bases unmatched to any gene: 9. There are 16 residues in the CDR3. CDR3 bases: TGTGCCAGCAGCTATAGCGGGGGGGCCGCAGGGAATGAGCAGTTCTTC. Translation gives CASSYSGGAAGNEQFF.

In DNA, the CDR3 is TGTGCCAGTAGTTTTACGGGTCCCGGGGAGCTGTTTTTT. It encodes CASSFTGPGELFF. V and J are TRBV19 and TRBJ2-2, with D unclear. Germline CDR1 LNHDA, CDR2 SQIVND (reference sequence). The CDR3 has 13 amino acids. V lost 5 bases, J lost 6 bases, and 10 bases lay in between. The whole variable domain, remainder taken from reference TRBV19 and TRBJ2-2, is DGGITQSPKYLFRKEGQNVTLSCEQNLNHDAMYWYRQDPGQGLRLIYYSQIVNDFQKGDIAEGYSVSREKKESFPLTVTSAQKNPTAFYLCASSFTGPGELFFGEGSRLTVL.

Comment on this clone: The sample has other DNA sequences that encode this CDR3 too. The V call is TRBV5-1, the J call TRBJ1-2; D is perhaps TRBD1 (6 bases). This CDR3 is 15 amino acids long. Trimming took off 0 bases at V and 3 bases at J, with 12 bases between the two ends. Germline values: CDR1 SGHRS, CDR2 YFSETQ. CDR3 nucleotide sequence: TGCGCCAGCAGCTTGGATAGGGGGTTGGACTATGGCTACACCTTC. It yields the protein CASSLDRGLDYGYTF.

On this clone: Other DNA sequences in the sample encode the same CDR3. This sequence joins TRBV7-9 and TRBJ1-5; D perhaps matches TRBD1 (5 bases). Germline CDR1 and CDR2: SEHNR and FQNEAQ (reference sequence). CDR3 length: 14 amino acids. The germline V and J ends were trimmed by 1 base and 3 bases, with 7 bases remaining between them. DNA of the CDR3: TGTGCCAGCAGCTTAGGGGGGGTCAATCAGCCCCAGCATTTT. Translation gives CASSLGGVNQPQHF.

The chain recombines TRBV6-5 with TRBJ2-7; no clear D gene. The V and J ends lost 8 bases and 2 bases respectively, with 13 bases between them. From germline, CDR1 is MNHEY and CDR2 SVGAGI. This CDR3 spans 13 amino acids. CDR3 coding DNA: TGTGCCAGCCACAGTGAAATAACCTACGAGCAGTACTTC. This sequence encodes CASHSEITYEQYF.

As to this clone: Germline is not matched at one junction end, which may reflect a read error. This chain links TRBV7-9 with TRBJ2-1; D tentatively reads TRBD1 or TRBD2 (5 bases each). The CDR3 extends over 12 amino acids. Germline loops: CDR1 SEHNR, CDR2 FQNEAQ (reference sequence). The CDR3 here is CASSLASGIGVF. DNA of the CDR3: TGTGCCAGCAGCTTAGCGTCAGGGATCGGGGTCTTC.

This clone has a single count. In DNA, the CDR3 is TGTGCCTGGACCCCGGACAGGTCTAACTATGGCTACACCTTC. Its translation: CAWTPDRSNYGYTF. The rearrangement uses TRBV30 and TRBJ1-2; 7 bases fit TRBD1. This CDR3 contains 14 residues. The ends lost 4 bases at V and 0 bases at J; junction bases unmatched: 5. Per germline, CDR1 GTSNPN and CDR2 SVGIG (reference sequence).

The rearrangement joins TRBV9 to TRBJ1-6; possibly TRBD1 for D (5 bases). Germline V gives CDR1 SGDLS, CDR2 YYNGEE. V lost 4 bases to trimming and J lost 10 bases, with 18 bases between them. The CDR3 is 15 amino acids. CDR3 amino acids: CASSPGSGTGSPLHF. The CDR3 region has the DNA TGTGCCAGCAGCCCAGGGTCGGGGACGGGGTCACCCCTCCACTTT.

V gene TRBV19 combines with J gene TRBJ1-5, with 8 positions matching TRBD1. Trimming cost V 1 base and J 4 bases; bases outside gene matches: 3. CDR1 is LNHDA and CDR2 is SQIVND in the germline V gene (reference sequence). The CDR3 loop spans 15 amino acids. The CDR3 loop is CASSIVQGGNQPQHF. The CDR3 DNA is TGTGCCAGTAGTATAGTACAGGGGGGTAATCAGCCCCAGCATTTT. Together with reference TRBV19 and TRBJ1-5, the CDR3 gives the full variable domain: DGGITQSPKYLFRKEGQNVTLSCEQNLNHDAMYWYRQDPGQGLRLIYYSQIVNDFQKGDIAEGYSVSREKKESFPLTVTSAQKNPTAFYLCASSIVQGGNQPQHFGDGTRLSIL.

This clone was picked up a small number of times. V is TRBV5-4 and J is TRBJ1-2; TRBD1 might be the D (5 bases). Germline assignment: CDR1 SGHNT and CDR2 YYREEE (reference sequence). The CDR3 is 13 amino acids. V lost 0 bases to trimming and J lost 5 bases, with 8 bases between them. The CDR3 reads CASSLEGRYGYTF. CDR3 bases: TGTGCCAGCAGCTTGGAGGGGCGGTATGGCTACACCTTC. The full variable domain, rest sourced from reference TRBV5-4 and TRBJ1-2, is ETGVTQSPTHLIKTRGQQVTLRCSSQSGHNTVSWYQQALGQGPQFIFQYYREEENGRGNFPPRFSGLQFPNYSSELNVNALELDDSALYLCASSLEGRYGYTFGSGTRLTVV.

This clone has only a few counts. This sequence joins TRBV4-2 and TRBJ1-5; D gene unclear. Trimming stripped 4 bases from V and 0 bases from J, with 25 bases between. This CDR3 is built from 20 residues. Germline CDR1 is LGHNA and CDR2 is YNFKEQ. The CDR3 region is CASSLKEGARTIYSNQPQHF. The CDR3 coding sequence is TGTGCCAGCAGCCTAAAAGAGGGAGCCCGAACTATCTATAGCAATCAGCCCCAGCATTTT.

This chain uses TRBV19 with TRBJ1-5, with TRBD1 matching 7 bases. J gave up 3 bases and V 5 bases, and 4 bases lay outside the gene matches. This CDR3 comprises 14 residues. Germline CDR1 LNHDA, CDR2 SQIVND (reference sequence). CDR3 region: CASSPTGINQPQHF. As DNA, the CDR3 is TGTGCCAGTAGTCCGACAGGGATCAATCAGCCCCAGCATTTT.

This chain joins TRBV18 and TRBJ2-1; 10 bases are shared with TRBD1. The CDR3 contains 17 residues. CDR1 is KGHSH, CDR2 LQKENI, per germline. V trimming: 2 bases; J trimming: 5 bases; junction bases outside the gene matches: 9. The CDR3 sequence: CASSPRKQGQGNNEQFF. CDR3 in DNA: TGTGCCAGCTCACCAAGAAAGCAGGGACAGGGGAACAATGAGCAGTTCTTC.

This clone was seen more than once but under ten times. Relative to the germline gene, one junction end is altered; a read error may explain this. The chain links TRBV6-2 or TRBV6-3 to TRBJ2-7; 9 nucleotides line up with TRBD1. This CDR3 spans 12 amino acids. Germline assignment: CDR1 MNHEY and CDR2 SVGEGT. The CDR3 DNA is TGTGCCAGCAGTTACGAGGGACAGGGTTGGGACTTC. Translating gives CASSYEGQGWDF.

The chain joins TRBV7-9 to TRBJ2-5, with 9 bases identical to TRBD1. The CDR3 length is 16 residues. Germline V gene lookup returns CDR1 SEHNR and CDR2 FQNEAQ (reference sequence). Germline trimming cut 2 bases from V and 1 base from J; bases unmatched to any gene: 5. The CDR3 DNA is TGTGCCAGCAGCTTACTGGGGACAGGGTCCCAAGAGACCCAGTACTTC. Protein product: CASSLLGTGSQETQYF.

CDR3 amino acids: CSASVGAPGPQHF. CDR3 DNA: TGCAGTGCTAGTGTCGGGGCCCCCGGGCCCCAGCATTTT. The chain links TRBV20-1 to TRBJ1-5; D is possibly TRBD1 (5 bases). The CDR3 contains 13 residues. Germline V gene lookup returns CDR1 DFQATT and CDR2 SNEGSKA (reference sequence). Trimming shortened V by 3 bases and J by 9 bases, and 15 bases separated the two germline ends.

This chain links TRBV5-1 with TRBJ1-1; 8 bases are a match to TRBD1. Germline-derived CDR1 and CDR2 are SGHRS and YFSETQ. This CDR3 comprises 14 residues. With V trimmed by 3 bases and J by 5 bases, 6 bases remained unmatched. The CDR3, as DNA: TGCGCCAGCAGCTCAGGACAGGGAAAGACTGAAGCTTTCTTT. It codes for CASSSGQGKTEAFF.

The J gene is TRBJ2-4, the V gene TRBV21-1; the D call of TRBD2 is as the table states it, not checked on the DNA. TRBV21-1 is shown as a pseudogene. The CDR3 is made up of 18 amino acids. The CDR3 sequence: CASSKARSGGAESNIQYF. The DNA of the CDR3 is TGTGCCAGCAGCAAAGCCCGAAGCGGGGGGGCCGAATCAAACATTCAGTACTTC.

The genes are TRBV5-6 and TRBJ2-7; tentative D call: TRBD2 (7 bases). The CDR3 extends over 14 amino acids. CDR1 and CDR2 (germline): SGHDT, YYEEEE. V lost 4 bases to trimming and J lost 2 bases, with 13 bases between them. DNA of the CDR3: TGTGCCAGCAGCCCCCCGGGGGGCCCCTACGAGCAGTACTTC. Residues: CASSPPGGPYEQYF.